These T cell receptor beta chains were read from a single sample in a study of regulatory T cells in long-lasting Graves disease. Each CDR3 protein is one row after TCRdb ran MiXCR on the multiplex PCR reads. This sample yields 400,000 to 650,000 distinct CDR3 sequences, of which more than 15% are seen a single time; 25% belongs to the top ten. These same data were also listed under a study on T cells in Graves' hyperthyroidism and ophthalmopathy.

The material was peripheral blood mononuclear cells (PBMCs), obtained at new diagnosis, from a patient treated with antithyroid drugs. These TCRs come from a woman aged 35-60 years with Graves disease. CDR3s include the opening cysteine and the closing phenylalanine or tryptophan. A D gene is named only where the DNA matches it firmly. Clone size appears in some rows only: once, few, many, or a class for an expanded clone.

>TRBV27|TRBJ2-1|-|-
CASSPRQTTYNEQFF
TGTGCCAGCAGTCCCAGACAGACGACCTACAATGAGCAGTTCTTC
>TRBV11-2|TRBJ1-5|many|-
CASSLEGGVAPQHF
TGTGCCAGCAGCTTAGAAGGCGGGGTAGCCCCCCAGCATTTT
>TRBV20-1|TRBJ1-2|many|-
CSATPQEVYGYTF
TGCAGTGCTACCCCGCAGGAGGTGTATGGCTACACCTTC
>TRBV10-3|TRBJ2-6|few|-
CAISDGGSNSGANVLTF
TGTGCCATCAGTGACGGTGGGTCAAACTCTGGGGCCAACGTCCTGACTTTC
>TRBV20-1|TRBJ1-3|many|-
CSAKLGTGNTIYF
TGCAGTGCTAAGTTGGGAACTGGAAACACCATATATTTT
>TRBV11-1|TRBJ2-5|many|-
CASSLGQKTQYF
TGTGCCAGCAGCCTCGGGCAGAAGACCCAGTACTTC
>TRBV3-1|TRBJ1-2|many|-
CASSPDEGTYGYTF
TGTGCCAGCAGCCCCGACGAGGGGACCTATGGCTACACCTTC
>TRBV9|TRBJ2-1|-|TRBD1
CASSVGDRANEQFF
TGTGCCAGCAGCGTAGGGGACAGGGCCAATGAGCAGTTCTTC
>TRBV6-2/TRBV6-3|TRBJ2-3|few|-
CASSWSDTQYF
TGTGCCAGCAGTTGGAGCGATACGCAGTATTTT
>TRBV7-9|TRBJ2-1|-|TRBD2
CASSRGTSGGATNEQFF
TGTGCCAGCAGCCGAGGGACTAGCGGGGGGGCCACGAATGAGCAGTTCTTC
>TRBV20-1|TRBJ1-1|many|-
CSARDMNTEAFF
TGCAGTGCTAGAGATATGAACACTGAAGCTTTCTTT
>TRBV12-3/TRBV12-4|TRBJ2-3|many|-
CASSFRTGSTDTQYF
TGTGCCAGCAGTTTCCGGACTGGGAGCACAGATACGCAGTATTTT
>TRBV6-1|TRBJ1-3|many|-
CASSALAGPSGNTIYF
TGTGCCAGCAGTGCCCTTGCAGGACCCTCTGGAAACACCATATATTTT
>TRBV12-3/TRBV12-4|TRBJ2-2|-|-
CASTDTGELFF
TGTGCCAGCACGGACACCGGGGAGCTGTTTTTT
>TRBV15|TRBJ1-2|few|-
CATSRDPGQGIGYTF
TGTGCCACCAGCAGAGATCCCGGGCAGGGTATAGGCTACACCTTC
>TRBV29-1|TRBJ2-7|few|-
CSVSDEQYF
TGCAGCGTTAGCGACGAGCAGTACTTC
>TRBV28|TRBJ2-1|many|-
CASSLRFLNGEQFF
TGTGCCAGCAGTTTAAGGTTCTTGAACGGTGAGCAGTTCTTC
>TRBV12-3/TRBV12-4|TRBJ2-3|few|-
CASNFDGNTQYF
TGTGCCAGCAACTTCGACGGGAATACGCAGTATTTT
>TRBV6-5|TRBJ1-5|many|-
CASSSSASNQPQHF
TGTGCCAGCAGTTCCTCCGCTAGCAATCAGCCCCAGCATTTT
>TRBV11-2|TRBJ2-1|many|-
CASSLERGNEQFF
TGTGCCAGCAGCTTAGAGCGGGGAAATGAGCAGTTCTTC
>TRBV7-3|TRBJ2-5|few|-
CASSLILSETQYF
TGTGCCAGCAGCTTAATTTTGTCGGAGACCCAGTACTTC
>TRBV7-2|TRBJ1-2|many|-
CASSSRVGGYGYTF
TGTGCCAGCAGCTCGAGAGTAGGGGGCTATGGCTACACCTTC
>TRBV7-9|TRBJ1-3|many|-
CASSSGRLSGNTIYF
TGTGCCAGCAGCTCCGGACGCCTTTCTGGAAACACCATATATTTT
>TRBV5-1|TRBJ1-2|-|-
CASGGLDGFYGYTF
TGCGCCAGCGGGGGACTGGACGGATTTTATGGCTACACCTTC
>TRBV10-3|TRBJ1-1|-|-
CAVEGGNTEAFF
TGTGCCGTTGAGGGAGGGAACACTGAAGCTTTCTTT
>TRBV4-1|TRBJ1-4|-|-
CASSQPGRDNSNEKLFF
TGCGCCAGCAGCCAACCCGGACGGGACAATTCTAATGAAAAACTGTTTTTT
>TRBV5-1|TRBJ1-6|-|-
CASGVGGPNSPLHF
TGCGCCAGCGGGGTAGGTGGCCCTAATTCACCCCTCCACTTT
>TRBV11-2|TRBJ2-1|many|TRBD1
CASSLTRLPGQHNEQFF
TGTGCCAGCAGCTTAACACGGCTCCCGGGACAGCACAATGAGCAGTTCTTC
>TRBV20-1|TRBJ1-2|-|-
CSASRDWDGYTF
TGCAGTGCTTCCCGGGACTGGGATGGCTACACCTTC
>TRBV7-9|TRBJ2-5|-|-
CASSLALTSLIKTQYF
TGTGCCAGCAGCTTAGCGCTAACAAGCTTAATAAAGACCCAGTACTTC
>TRBV2|TRBJ2-4|many|-
CAISGDGVNIQYF
TGTGCCATCTCCGGGGATGGCGTAAACATTCAGTACTTC
>TRBV3-1|TRBJ2-7|many|-
CASSPDGSSAYEQYF
TGTGCCAGCAGCCCGGACGGATCCAGCGCATACGAGCAGTACTTC
>TRBV29-1|TRBJ2-1|-|-
CSVQVHDRGNEQFF
TGCAGCGTCCAAGTCCACGATAGGGGCAATGAGCAGTTCTTC
>TRBV11-2|TRBJ1-6|many|TRBD1
CASSSTGNWNSPLHF
TGTGCCAGCAGCTCGACAGGGAACTGGAATTCACCCCTCCACTTT
>TRBV6-1|TRBJ1-2|-|-
CASSDSTRGIRGYTF
TGTGCCAGCAGTGACTCGACCAGGGGTATTCGGGGCTACACCTTC
>TRBV12-3/TRBV12-4|TRBJ2-1|few|TRBD1
CASSLGQPNEQFF
TGTGCCAGCAGTCTGGGACAGCCCAATGAGCAGTTCTTC
>TRBV20-1|TRBJ2-3|-|-
CSAYDREVTDTQYF
TGCAGTGCTTACGACAGGGAGGTCACAGATACGCAGTATTTT
>TRBV7-2|TRBJ1-1|many|-
CASSPGGVPTAFF
TGTGCCAGCAGCCCGGGTGGGGTCCCGACGGCTTTCTTT
>TRBV3-1|TRBJ2-7|few|TRBD2
CASSLERGSLGEQYF
TGTGCCAGCAGCCTCGAGCGGGGGTCCCTGGGGGAGCAGTACTTC
>TRBV7-9|TRBJ2-1|many|TRBD2
CASSLALVAGNEQFF
TGTGCCAGCAGCTTAGCGCTGGTAGCGGGGAATGAGCAGTTCTTC
>TRBV7-9|TRBJ1-3|few|TRBD1
CASSYTTGATGNTIYF
TGTGCCAGCAGCTATACGACAGGGGCAACTGGAAACACCATATATTTT
>TRBV2|TRBJ2-7|many|-
CASSPTVSLYEQYF
TGTGCCAGCAGTCCTACCGTTTCCCTCTACGAGCAGTACTTC
>TRBV5-1|TRBJ2-3|-|TRBD2
CASSLGTSGGGYTQYF
TGCGCCAGCAGCTTGGGGACTAGCGGGGGGGGATATACGCAGTATTTT
>TRBV6-1|TRBJ2-1|-|-
CASSEAPGPYYNEQFF
TGTGCCAGCAGTGAAGCCCCGGGACCTTATTACAATGAGCAGTTCTTC
>TRBV6-2/TRBV6-3|TRBJ1-4|many|-
CASSWGDRRGKLFF
TGTGCCAGCAGTTGGGGGGATAGGAGAGGCAAACTGTTTTTT
>TRBV9|TRBJ1-6|many|-
CASSVDQGPNSPLHF
TGTGCCAGCAGCGTAGATCAGGGGCCGAATTCACCCCTCCACTTT